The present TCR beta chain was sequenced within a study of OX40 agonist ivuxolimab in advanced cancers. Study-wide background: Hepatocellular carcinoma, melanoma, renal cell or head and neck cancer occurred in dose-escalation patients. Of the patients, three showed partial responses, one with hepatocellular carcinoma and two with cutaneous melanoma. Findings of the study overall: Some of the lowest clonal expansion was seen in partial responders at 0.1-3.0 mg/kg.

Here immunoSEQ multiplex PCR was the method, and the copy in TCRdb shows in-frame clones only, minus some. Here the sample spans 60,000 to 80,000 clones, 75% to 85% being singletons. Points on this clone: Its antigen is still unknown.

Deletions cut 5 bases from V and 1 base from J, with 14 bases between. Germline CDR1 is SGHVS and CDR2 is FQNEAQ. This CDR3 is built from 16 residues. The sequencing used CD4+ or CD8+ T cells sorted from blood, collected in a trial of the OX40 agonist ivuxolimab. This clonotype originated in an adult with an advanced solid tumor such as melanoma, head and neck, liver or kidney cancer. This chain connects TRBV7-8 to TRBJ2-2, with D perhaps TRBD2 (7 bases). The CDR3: CASSLKAGQNTGELFF. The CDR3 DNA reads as TGTGCCAGCAGCCTCAAAGCGGGACAGAACACCGGGGAGCTGTTTTTT.